What follows are 30 T cell receptor beta chains derived from one specimen sequenced in a study of radiotherapy plus CTLA-4 blockade in lung cancer. Only in-frame clones appear in the TCRdb table, and some are missing; sequencing was by immunoSEQ multiplex PCR. This repertoire shows 90,000 to 100,000 clones, roughly 74% found once; its top ten account for roughly 3.1%. The sample in question was peripheral blood, obtained from a patient treated with radiotherapy plus ipilimumab. These receptors were obtained from a human donor with non-small cell lung cancer who had a partial response to radiotherapy plus ipilimumab. Some clones in this sample may be carry-over from other donors' samples.

The chain has TRBV11-3 and TRBJ2-3; 8 positions match TRBD1. This CDR3 has 15 residues. Trimming took 5 bases from V and 0 from J; bases not matched to a gene: 4. CDR1 SGHNT and CDR2 YENEEA come from the germline V gene. The CDR3 protein is CASSPGTGSTDTQYF. For the CDR3, the DNA is TGTGCCAGCAGCCCCGGGACAGGAAGCACAGATACGCAGTATTTT.

This sequence joins TRBV15 and TRBJ1-5, with D perhaps TRBD1 (5 bases). Per the germline V gene, CDR1 is LNHNV and CDR2 is YYDKDF (reference sequence). The CDR3 is 13 amino acids. Trimming took off 1 base at V and 9 bases at J, with 10 bases between the two ends. This CDR3 reads CATSRGQHRPQHF. CDR3 DNA sequence: TGTGCCACCAGCAGAGGACAGCATCGGCCCCAGCATTTT.

This chain links TRBV7-8 with TRBJ2-7, with D maybe TRBD1 (6 bases). Deletions cut 6 bases from V and 5 bases from J, with 14 bases between. The CDR3 is 13 residues long. Germline CDR1 SGHVS, CDR2 FQNEAQ. This CDR3 is CASRSHTGNEQYF. In nucleotides, the CDR3 is TGTGCCAGCAGGTCACACACAGGGAACGAGCAGTACTTC. The whole variable domain, filled in from reference TRBV7-8 and TRBJ2-7, reads GAGVSQSPRYKVAKRGQDVALRCDPISGHVSLFWYQQALGQGPEFLTYFQNEAQLDKSGLPSDRFFAERPEGSVSTLKIQRTQQEDSAVYLCASRSHTGNEQYFGPGTRLTVT.

This clone has just one count. The chain has TRBV6-6 and TRBJ2-4, with 8 bases fitting TRBD1. This CDR3 has 15 amino acids. The trim removed 4 bases at V and 6 bases at J, leaving 8 bases unmatched. Germline loops: CDR1 MNHNY, CDR2 SVGAGI (reference sequence). CDR3 protein: CASSFSDRGLNIQYF. The CDR3 DNA reads as TGTGCCAGCAGTTTCTCCGACAGGGGTTTAAACATTCAGTACTTC.

The J gene is TRBJ2-3, the V gene TRBV11-2, with 8 bases aligning to TRBD2. The CDR3 loop spans 16 amino acids. Germline CDR1 is SGHAT and CDR2 is FQNNGV. The V and J ends lost 5 bases and 7 bases, in that order; junction bases with no gene match: 14. CDR3 nucleotide sequence: TGTGCCAGCAGCCCCCGGGGTAGCGGGGCGGGGTATACGCAGTATTTT. This gives the protein CASSPRGSGAGYTQYF.

Here the CDR3 DNA reads TGTGCCAGCAGGACAGGGGTACAGCCCCAGCATTTT. Residues: CASRTGVQPQHF. The genes are TRBV6-7 and TRBJ1-5; 8 positions agree with TRBD1. TRBV6-7 is recorded as an ORF, its role being uncertain. The CDR3 is 12 residues long. Losses at the gene ends were 6 bases for V and 7 bases for J; bases not matched to a gene: 2.

The gene calls are TRBV7-3 and TRBJ2-3, with 8 nucleotides matching TRBD2. This CDR3 comprises 16 residues. V gave up 5 bases and J gave up 1 base; unmatched junction bases: 8. Germline assignment: CDR1 SGHTA and CDR2 FQGTGA. CDR3: CASSVVFSGGTDTQYF. DNA of the CDR3: TGTGCCAGCAGCGTAGTTTTTAGCGGGGGCACAGATACGCAGTATTTT.

Note on this clone: Mismatch with germline at one junction end may stem from a read error. V usage is TRBV9 and J usage is TRBJ2-3; 13 bases are shared with TRBD2. The CDR3 contains 16 residues. The germline V gene encodes CDR1 SGDLS and CDR2 YYNGEE. The CDR3 coding sequence is TGTGCCAGCAGCACCCTACTAGCGGGGGGGTCAGACACGCAGTATTTT. This codes for CASSTLLAGGSDTQYF.

This clone was picked up a small number of times. CDR3 bases: TGTGCCAGCAGCTTCGAGGGAGTAGGCGGTGAGCAGTTCTTC. It translates to CASSFEGVGGEQFF. The V call is TRBV11-3, the J call TRBJ2-1; possible D gene TRBD2, 5 bases. Germline assignment: CDR1 SGHNT and CDR2 YENEEA. CDR3 length: 14 amino acids. Trimming left V 3 bases short and J 9 bases short, with 15 bases between.

The chain couples TRBV6-4 to TRBJ1-1, with D tentatively TRBD1 (5 bases). V was shortened by 5 bases and J by 1 base, with 8 bases between the two germline ends. The CDR3 extends over 13 amino acids. The germline V gene encodes CDR1 MRHNA and CDR2 SNTAGT. The CDR3: CASSRQRNTEAFF. The CDR3 DNA is TGTGCCAGCAGTCGACAGAGGAACACTGAAGCTTTCTTT.

As regards this clone: The junction and the germline gene differ at one end; a read error may be behind it. This CDR3 is also generated by other DNA sequences in the sample. This sequence joins TRBV9 and TRBJ1-4; no clear D. The CDR3 has 17 amino acids. The germline V gene has CDR1 SGDLS and CDR2 YYNGEE. In DNA, the CDR3 is TGTGCCAGCAGCTCTCTCGGTGGTTCTCCCCCTAATGAAAAACTGTTTTTC. Protein: CASSSLGGSPPNEKLFF.

The genes are TRBV11-3 and TRBJ1-6; 10 positions agree with TRBD1. V shed 5 bases, J shed 6 bases, and the junction held 10 bases outside the gene matches. Germline lookup yields CDR1 SGHNT and CDR2 YENEEA. The CDR3 is made up of 17 amino acids. This CDR3 is CASSRRQGAAGNSPLHF. DNA of the CDR3: TGTGCCAGCAGCCGCCGACAGGGGGCGGCTGGTAATTCACCCCTCCACTTT.

This clone was picked up a small number of times. The V gene is TRBV15, the J gene TRBJ2-2; the D gene is possibly TRBD2 (6 bases). Deletions cut 5 bases from V and 6 bases from J, with 13 bases between. Germline loops: CDR1 LNHNV, CDR2 YYDKDF (reference sequence). This CDR3 comprises 14 residues. The CDR3: CATSGLRLAGELFF. CDR3 DNA sequence: TGTGCCACCAGCGGACTACGACTAGCCGGGGAGCTGTTTTTT.

The chain employs TRBV7-2 and TRBJ1-6, with D possibly matching TRBD1 (5 bases). Germline V gene lookup returns CDR1 SGHTA and CDR2 FQGNSA. This CDR3 contains 15 residues. Trimming stripped 2 bases from V and 7 bases from J, with 12 bases between. The DNA of the CDR3 is TGTGCCAGCAGCTTAAACCCGCCAGGGAATTCACCCCTCCACTTT. Translating gives CASSLNPPGNSPLHF. The full variable domain, rest sourced from reference TRBV7-2 and TRBJ1-6, is GAGVSQSPSNKVTEKGKDVELRCDPISGHTALYWYRQSLGQGLEFLIYFQGNSAPDKSGLPSDRFSAERTGGSVSTLTIQRTQQEDSAVYLCASSLNPPGNSPLHFGNGTRLTVT.

The chain carries TRBV5-1 and TRBJ1-3; D gene uncertain. The CDR3 consists of 16 residues. Deletions cut 0 bases from V and 2 bases from J, with 12 bases between. The germline V gene encodes CDR1 SGHRS and CDR2 YFSETQ. The CDR3 reads CASSLVGERAGNTIYF. The CDR3 bases are TGCGCCAGCAGCTTGGTCGGGGAACGGGCTGGAAACACCATATATTTT. Complete variable domain (other parts from reference TRBV5-1 and TRBJ1-3): KAGVTQTPRYLIKTRGQQVTLSCSPISGHRSVSWYQQTPGQGLQFLFEYFSETQRNKGNFPGRFSGRQFSNSRSEMNVSTLELGDSALYLCASSLVGERAGNTIYFGEGSWLTVV.

In DNA, the CDR3 is TGTGCCAGCAGTCCAGACAGGGGAACTGAAGCTTTCTTT. Translated: CASSPDRGTEAFF. The chain has TRBV6-6 and TRBJ1-1; the match to TRBD1 covers 8 bases. Per germline, CDR1 MNHNY and CDR2 SVGAGI (reference sequence). The CDR3 covers 13 residues. V lost 5 bases and J lost 5; bases outside the gene matches: 4.

The gene calls are TRBV27 and TRBJ2-1; 7 bases agree with TRBD2. Losses at the gene ends were 1 base for V and 1 base for J; bases not matched to a gene: 1. CDR1 is MNHEY, CDR2 SMNVEV, per germline (reference sequence). The length of the CDR3 is 15 residues. CDR3 amino acids: CASSLWGLSYNEQFF. The CDR3 DNA is TGTGCCAGCAGTTTATGGGGACTATCCTACAATGAGCAGTTCTTC.

This clone was seen a single time. The chain is built from TRBV18 and TRBJ1-1; no clear D. V gave up 4 bases and J gave up 11 bases, with 20 bases separating them. This CDR3 is 14 amino acids long. Germline CDR1 reads KGHSH; CDR2 reads LQKENI. The CDR3 sequence is CASSLLARHGLAFF. CDR3 nucleotide sequence: TGTGCCAGCTCACTACTCGCGAGGCATGGCTTGGCTTTCTTT.

This rearrangement joins TRBV9 to TRBJ2-1, with 13 bases that match TRBD2. V lost 7 bases, J lost 7 bases, and 8 bases stayed unmatched. The CDR3 totals 15 residues. The germline V gene has CDR1 SGDLS and CDR2 YYNGEE. CDR3: CASSQALAGGNEQFF. CDR3 sequence (DNA): TGTGCCAGCTCCCAAGCACTAGCGGGGGGGAATGAGCAGTTCTTC.

A few counts support this clone. This chain joins TRBV6-1 and TRBJ1-5; 10 bases agree with TRBD1. Germline V gene sequence: CDR1 MNHNS, CDR2 SASEGT. The CDR3 runs 14 residues. V trimming: 6 bases; J trimming: 7 bases; junction bases outside the gene matches: 6. In DNA, the CDR3 is TGTGCCAGCAGGCGGGACAGGGGAGGCCAGCCCCAGCATTTT. It translates to CASRRDRGGQPQHF.

The chain employs TRBV28 and TRBJ2-1; 8 bases match TRBD2. Germline values: CDR1 MDHEN, CDR2 SYDVKM. This CDR3 contains 18 residues. V was clipped by 3 bases and J by 3 bases; unmatched bases: 13. CDR3 nucleotides: TGTGCCAGCAGTTTCTTCGTTAGCGGGATCCGGCGCTACAATGAGCAGTTCTTC. It codes for CASSFFVSGIRRYNEQFF.

The rearrangement joins TRBV9 to TRBJ2-1, with 10 positions matching TRBD2. CDR1 SGDLS and CDR2 YYNGEE come from the germline V gene. V was pared by 0 bases and J by 7 bases, with 10 bases of the junction left unmatched. This CDR3 contains 17 residues. The CDR3 nucleotides read TGTGCCAGCAGCGTAGTTCCGTCGGGACTAGCGAGGAATGAGCAGTTCTTC. Translated: CASSVVPSGLARNEQFF.

The table lists this clone with many counts. The chain has TRBV7-8 and TRBJ2-7; D unresolved. This CDR3 region has 14 residues. In germline, CDR1 is SGHVS, CDR2 FQNEAQ. Trimming pared 2 bases from V and 0 bases from J, leaving 8 bases between. DNA for the CDR3: TGTGCCAGCAGCTTAATCGGTGGCTCCTACGAGCAGTACTTC. It translates to CASSLIGGSYEQYF. Based on the CDR3 plus reference TRBV7-8 and TRBJ2-7, the full variable domain is GAGVSQSPRYKVAKRGQDVALRCDPISGHVSLFWYQQALGQGPEFLTYFQNEAQLDKSGLPSDRFFAERPEGSVSTLKIQRTQQEDSAVYLCASSLIGGSYEQYFGPGTRLTVT.

This clone was recorded only once. The chain uses TRBV11-2 and TRBJ2-1; the D gene is possibly TRBD1 (5 bases). Germline CDR1 reads SGHAT; CDR2 reads FQNNGV. There are 18 residues in the CDR3. The ends were cut back, 1 base at V and 0 bases at J, with 16 bases in the middle. CDR3 nucleotide sequence: TGTGCCAGCAGCTTAGGGGCAGGGCCTCAAAGCTCCTACAATGAGCAGTTCTTC. Protein sequence: CASSLGAGPQSSYNEQFF.

The CDR3: CASSAQQGAVGALHF. The CDR3 DNA reads TGCGCCAGCAGCGCCCAACAGGGTGCGGTTGGAGCCCTCCACTTT. The chain has TRBV5-1 and TRBJ1-6; tentative D call: TRBD1 (6 bases). CDR3 length: 15 residues. CDR1 is SGHRS, CDR2 YFSETQ, per germline. The V end lost 4 bases, the J end lost 14 bases, and 22 bases lay between the germline ends. Together with reference TRBV5-1 and TRBJ1-6, the CDR3 gives the full variable domain: KAGVTQTPRYLIKTRGQQVTLSCSPISGHRSVSWYQQTPGQGLQFLFEYFSETQRNKGNFPGRFSGRQFSNSRSEMNVSTLELGDSALYLCASSAQQGAVGALHFGNGTRLTVT.

The CDR3 here is CAIQQGAEETQYF. For the CDR3, the DNA is TGTGCCATACAACAGGGGGCCGAGGAGACCCAGTACTTC. This chain joins TRBV2 and TRBJ2-5; the match to TRBD1 covers 9 bases. Germline V lookup: CDR1 SNHLY, CDR2 FYNNEI. The CDR3 totals 13 residues. With V trimmed by 10 bases and J by 5 bases, 8 bases remained unmatched.

This clone has just one count. This rearrangement joins TRBV5-6 to TRBJ2-3, with 9 bases that match TRBD1. The CDR3 has 16 residues. Trimming cost V 3 bases and J 3 bases; bases outside gene matches: 8. Germline V gene sequence: CDR1 SGHDT, CDR2 YYEEEE. The CDR3 bases are TGTGCCAGCAGCTCCCGTAGGACAGGGGCAACAGATACGCAGTATTTT. Translating gives CASSSRRTGATDTQYF.

This clone has more than one count but fewer than ten. The chain carries TRBV6-5 and TRBJ1-1, with unresolved D. Germline CDR1 and CDR2: MNHEY and SVGAGI. Trimming took 2 bases from V and 10 from J, leaving 11 bases between them. CDR3 length: 12 residues. Here the CDR3 DNA reads TGTGCCAGCAGTTACGACGGGGTGAGAGCTTTCTTT. Residues: CASSYDGVRAFF.

J is TRBJ2-1 and V is TRBV28, with 9 bases identical to TRBD2. CDR3 length equals 19 residues. Germline-derived CDR1 and CDR2 are MDHEN and SYDVKM. The V gene end was trimmed by 7 bases and the J gene end by 1 base; junction bases not matched to a gene: 17. CDR3 sequence reads: CASNRPGLAASRSYNEQFF. CDR3 nucleotides: TGTGCCAGCAATAGACCGGGACTAGCTGCCTCCCGATCCTACAATGAGCAGTTCTTC.

The CDR3 DNA follows: TGTGCCAGCAGCTTAACGGGCGGCGGGAGGGCCGCGGATACGCAGTATTTT. Translation: CASSLTGGGRAADTQYF. The V and J genes are TRBV7-3 and TRBJ2-3, with 9 nucleotides matching TRBD2. V lost 0 bases to trimming and J lost 6 bases; unmatched junction nucleotides: 10. Germline CDR1 is SGHTA and CDR2 is FQGTGA. The CDR3 has 17 residues.